The next 5 T cell receptor beta chains were all read from a single sample in a study of cytomegalovirus exposure and HLA in healthy donors. The PCR made use of 60 Vbeta and 13 Jbeta primers. The assay was immunoSEQ multiplex PCR, and TCRdb's table has in-frame clones only and misses some. The sample carries roughly 200,000 clones, 75% to 80% recorded once. Material for sequencing was PBMCs. Receptor source: a female donor in good health and CMV-seronegative.

The chain couples TRBV11-3 to TRBJ1-6; 7 positions agree with TRBD1. Germline V lookup: CDR1 SGHNT, CDR2 YENEEA. The CDR3 is 17 amino acids. V lost 5 bases and J lost 3; bases outside the gene matches: 10. CDR3 coding DNA: TGTGCCAGCAGCACGAGGGCTCGACAGGGCTATAATTCACCCCTCCACTTT. Encoded protein: CASSTRARQGYNSPLHF.

The V and J genes are TRBV29-1 and TRBJ1-1; unclear D gene. This CDR3 is 11 amino acids long. Trimming left V 5 bases short and J 4 bases short, with 8 bases between. CDR1 is SQVTM, CDR2 ANQGSEA, per germline. CDR3 protein: CSVHEVTEAFF. The CDR3 DNA reads TGCAGCGTTCACGAGGTCACTGAAGCTTTCTTT.

This chain uses TRBV7-2 with TRBJ1-1; 7 bases match TRBD1. This CDR3 spans 16 amino acids. Germline V gene lookup returns CDR1 SGHTA and CDR2 FQGNSA. Losses at the gene ends were 0 bases for V and 10 bases for J; bases not matched to a gene: 14. CDR3 nucleotide sequence: TGTGCCAGCAGCTTAGCGCCTGGTATGGACAGGCATGGAGCTTTCTTT. Protein product: CASSLAPGMDRHGAFF.

The chain carries TRBV19 and TRBJ2-7; no firm D call. V was clipped by 3 bases and J by 4 bases, with 13 bases between them. Germline loops: CDR1 LNHDA, CDR2 SQIVND (reference sequence). The CDR3 totals 14 residues. The CDR3 sequence is CASSIFNPRYEQYF. DNA of the CDR3: TGTGCCAGTAGTATCTTTAACCCCCGGTACGAGCAGTACTTC.

The rearrangement joins TRBV27 to TRBJ2-7, with 14 bases matching TRBD2. This CDR3 has 14 amino acids. The germline V gene encodes CDR1 MNHEY and CDR2 SMNVEV (reference sequence). V was clipped by 9 bases and J by 5 bases; unmatched bases: 6. CDR3 in DNA: TGTGCCAGTAGACTAGCGGGAGGGCCTAACGAGCAGTACTTC. Protein sequence: CASRLAGGPNEQYF.